This T cell receptor (beta chain) stems from a study of CD4+ T cells in melanoma. Broader study findings: A reported correlation linked neoantigen-specific CD4+ T cells to CD8+, macrophage and B cell function. Neoantigen-specific CD4+ T cells in melanoma reportedly had diverse differentiation states.

On this clone itself: What it binds is unknown.

CDR1 and CDR2 (germline): SGHTA, FQGTGA. There are 13 residues in the CDR3. V was clipped by 5 bases and J by 4 bases; unmatched bases: 4. Libraries were prepared by immunoSEQ multiplex PCR; TCRdb keeps only in-frame clonotypes and omits some of them. The sample shows about 13,000 clones, approximately 70% of them seen only once. The specimen was cells from a culture (not recorded whether cultured in vitro). The V and J genes are TRBV7-3 and TRBJ2-5; TRBD1 aligns across 7 bases. This TCR was sampled from a human donor with melanoma. The CDR3 sequence: CASSAYRGETQYF. The CDR3 nucleotides are TGTGCCAGCAGCGCCTACAGGGGAGAGACCCAGTACTTC.